This T cell receptor beta chain was sequenced for a study of CXCR3-negative and CXCR3-positive naive CD8 T cells. Points from the study as a whole: Sequencing showed both naive subsets with comparably high diversity, and memory CD8+ cells much lower.

This CDR3 comprises 15 residues. Germline V gene sequence: CDR1 MNHEY, CDR2 SMNVEV (reference sequence). As concerns this clonotype: The antigen remains undetermined.

Via 5' RACE with UMI labels, TRB cDNA libraries were prepared. TCRdb reprocessed the 5' RACE reads and keeps a single row for each CDR3 protein, giving no DNA. The sample totals some 66,000 distinct CDR3 sequences. Source material: naive CXCR3- CD8+ T cells from blood. The subset denotes: CD45RO-CCR7+CD27+CD95- naive CD8+ T cells lacking CXCR3 (TNR3-). This TCR derives from a human donor in good health. Some clones in this sample may be carry-over from other donors' samples. This chain joins TRBV27 and TRBJ2-1; TCRdb returns TRBD2, unconfirmable since there is no DNA. The CDR3 reads CASIPSGRAYNEQFF.